This TCR beta chain derives from a study of cytomegalovirus exposure and HLA in healthy donors (dated by TCRdb to the late 2010s). Background for the entire study: An earlier analysis of 587 of the donors reported about 300 Gb of sequence data and around 100 million unique TCR beta sequences obtained from about 200 million T cells. A later genetic analysis took genome-wide SNP genotypes for about 65% of the 666 donors and used that subset as a discovery cohort. Rather than using new phenotypic data, the later analysis identified candidate immune exposures from TCR beta sequences and from how often those sequences occurred across donors. The study combined high-throughput TCR immunosequencing, statistical association of individual TCRs with disease status, and machine learning to predict cytomegalovirus infection status. Approximately 300 gigabases of sequencing data and tens of millions of unique TCR sequences were included in an early release covering roughly 700 HLA-typed donors. The study aimed to test whether cataloging public T cell receptors could reveal signatures of past pathogen exposure. To study patterns of TCR occurrence, a later analysis re-analyzed previously published TCR beta repertoires from under 750 donors and added high-resolution HLA genotyping. Besides the first cohort of roughly 660 subjects, a separate validation cohort made up of around 120 different subjects was used. An earlier analysis of 587 of the donors applied high-throughput TCR beta sequencing to assess whether each TCR beta V gene segment acted as functional or pseudogenic. HLA typing covered class I and class II loci at four-digit resolution. The T cell repertoires of 550 to 850 subjects were profiled by immunosequencing and related to cytomegalovirus serostatus. Four to six DR-DQ haplotypes were handled as single units for association and clustering, since linkage in the cohort was strong. Typing coverage varied by locus: roughly 629-640 donors for A, B, C, DRB1 and DQB1; around 560 for DQA1; approximately 610 for DPA1; 400 to 480 for DPB1. The genetic ancestry cluster associated with self-reported Caucasian donors included 70% to 85% of the approximately 430 genotyped donors. Donor age, sex, ethnicity and CMV serostatus were collected together with the repertoire data. On average, approximately 250,000 unique TCR beta nucleotide sequences were sequenced per donor among fewer than 500 genotyped donors of the cohort, with roughly a sixth of those sequences being non-productive. Every repertoire in the discovery cohort had been generated on one and the same sequencing platform. Here is what the overall study found, with its caveats: A later analysis found that HLA-associated TCR beta chains were more clonally expanded and had lower generation probabilities than equally common non-associated chains. The only immune exposure information available for the cohort was CMV serostatus. The sequencing pipeline was judged likely to have produced a cluster of highly shared sequence variants as a technical artifact. In the study, 164 TCR beta chains were listed as associated with cytomegalovirus. Compared with the 666-donor mean, donors in an Asian-associated ancestry cluster had fewer N-insertions in productive TCRs, according to a later genetic analysis. It was suggested by the authors that the approach could potentially be generalized to other disease states and immunological phenotypes. This cohort had only TCR beta chains sequenced, and the lack of alpha or paired-chain data limited which features could be detected. A few of the identified cytomegalovirus-associated TCR beta chains were confirmed in vitro to be specific for cytomegalovirus antigens. In a later analysis, around 17,000 TCR beta sequences were associated with specific HLA alleles at a false discovery rate of 0.05. HLA typing was unavailable for some donors at each locus, so association tests used only the typed subset. In a later genetic analysis, a missense DCLRE1C variant was associated with V-gene and J-gene trimming of TCR beta chains, and the association was replicated in an independent cohort. An earlier analysis of 587 of the donors showed that most TCR beta V segments appeared in productive rearrangements either about 87% or about 30% of the time, which broadly matched IMGT annotations. While some public TCRs were present in many individuals, most TCR sequences turned up only very rarely across donors. Because counts were too low, 15 to 20 rarely observed V segments, including chromosome 9 orphons, were excluded from the earlier analysis of under 650 of the donors. When HLA alleles, especially DR and DQ, strongly co-occurred, TCR associations were difficult to assign to individual alleles. Most CMV-associated TCR beta chains appeared to be HLA-restricted in a later analysis, and the HLA associations seemed to be driven largely by CMV exposure. A further reported finding was that TCR beta sequences accurately predicted the HLA-A and HLA-B alleles for most subjects in the first cohort. According to a later analysis, TCR association rates differed among HLA loci, with DRB1 alleles showing the most associated TCRs and HLA-C alleles showing the fewest. According to a later analysis, parvovirus B19, influenza, CMV and Epstein-Barr virus appeared linked to several top co-occurrence clusters. Sequencing depth was assumed to be roughly uniform across donors in the presence/absence analyses, though that assumption may not hold. Cytomegalovirus status was reported to be diagnosed by the classifier with high specificity and sensitivity in both the original and validation cohorts. Linkage disequilibrium might explain the correlated functional status among segregating V segments, but an unknown experimental factor could not be ruled out.

The cohort consisted of 666 healthy bone marrow donors. At the time of sampling, all cohort members were nominally healthy, though unrecorded immune exposures were likely present. The donor was CMV seronegative and was included in the group of 352 seronegative cohort members. A peripheral blood sample was provided by each donor, and peripheral blood mononuclear cells were used for TCR beta sequencing. Genomic DNA was extracted from the blood cell samples with the Qiagen DNeasy Blood Extraction Kit. Notes on this clone: Its antigen target is currently unknown. No much larger clone exists at a distance of one base, and base qualities are not known.

Libraries were prepared through the immunoSEQ multiplex PCR assay. The multiplex PCR relied on a mix of 60 forward primers for TCR Vbeta segments and 13 reverse primers for TCR Jbeta segments. The CDR3 region of rearranged TCR beta genes was amplified from genomic DNA with a multiplex PCR assay. The amplified TCR beta libraries were sequenced on the Illumina HiSeq System as 87-base-pair reads. In the paper's pipeline: A later analysis tallied around 87 million unique TCR beta chains across the 666 repertoires, and approximately 12 million of those chains were shared by two or more donors. Raw reads were error-corrected and collapsed into unique sequences with a nearest-neighbor algorithm that merged closely related sequences to remove PCR and sequencing errors. Alignment of CDR3 sequences to IMGT reference sequences was used to assign V, D and J gene segments. For a sequence to be retained, at least a six-nucleotide match to both a V gene segment and a J gene segment was required. A rearrangement counted as productive if the CDR3 had no stop codons and remained in frame with V and J, and every other rearrangement counted as non-productive. Following IMGT convention, CDR3 was defined as the stretch from the second conserved V-encoded cysteine up to the conserved J-encoded phenylalanine. The earlier analysis of about 590 of the donors excluded sequences that lacked an unambiguous match to a single V gene segment. In an earlier analysis of a few hundred of the donors, V segments were called functional above 56.7% productive rearrangements and were called segregating when the between-donor standard deviation exceeded 5%. To diagnose cytomegalovirus status from the catalog of TCR beta chain sequences, a statistical classification framework was built. A later analysis assigned V and J genes by comparing TCR nucleotide sequences with IMGT/GENE-DB human TR gene sequences. The TCRdist pipeline was used in a later analysis to assign CDR3 sequences and most-parsimonious VDJ recombination scenarios. In a later analysis, every TCR beta chain was defined by the combination of its CDR3 amino acid sequence and its V-gene family, and reads without a unique V-gene family were dropped. To address suspected cross-contamination and a sequencing artifact, a later analysis removed 550 to 750 highly shared, low-generation-probability nucleotide sequences. For each public chain, a later analysis derived a clonal expansion index from normalized ranks of inferred template counts within each repertoire. A later analysis computed generation probabilities with a VDJ recombination model fitted to out-of-frame rearrangements, and checked the results against IGoR. A later analysis scored TCR-TCR, TCR-HLA and TCR-CMV co-occurrence with hypergeometric tests, applying a repertoire-size bias correction to TCR pairs. In a later analysis, false discovery rates were estimated by permuting HLA or CMV assignments 20 times. In a later analysis, co-occurring TCRs were grouped using DBSCAN, with TCRdist sequence similarity added in when clustering inside HLA-allele-positive subsets. Repertoires with fewer than 30,000 or more than 120,000 public chains were left out of co-occurrence clustering, as were about 5 repertoires with anomalous nucleotide sharing. This immuneACCESS table, as held by TCRdb, lists in-frame sequences with V and J called but not all clones. Of the missing ones, under half trace to an unresolved V gene in checked studies; the others have no known cause. The DNA was the basis for D and trimming; V, J and clone size are from that table. Here the sample has 200,000 to 250,000 clones; roughly 84% occur a single time. The ten top clones hold 0.71% of the sample.

This clonotype was obtained from a boy aged 2 to 10 in good health and CMV-seronegative. The sequenced material came from PBMCs.

The DNA sequence is given as TGTGCCAGCATGCGAAACACTGAAGCTTTCTTT. Its protein reads: CASMRNTEAFF. The chain couples TRBV6-5 to TRBJ1-1; no D gene is confidently identified. Reading the germline V gene gives CDR1 MNHEY and CDR2 SVGAGI. The junction carries 5 bases between V and J, which are trimmed by 7 bases and 2 bases respectively. The CDR3 starts with the cysteine, ends with the phenylalanine, and has 11 residues. The DNA shown is the 33-base CDR3, in frame from base 1.